This T cell receptor beta chain was recovered during a study of blood T cells in healthy people across ages. Findings and limits, study-wide: Measured against age, TCR beta diversity per million T cells decreased in a roughly linear manner. Considered underestimates were the diversity estimates obtained from one million T cells.

Using a J-beta primer mix together with a sample-barcoded 5' primer, a second PCR was run for about 6 to 12 cycles. TCRdb processed the 5' RACE reads anew with MiXCR; each CDR3 protein has one entry. The sample lists around 1,800,000 distinct CDR3 sequences; 39% were seen once. This clonotype was seen repeatedly, ten times or more. Its antigen is still unknown. Germline V gives CDR1 SQVTM, CDR2 ANQGSEA. V was clipped by 6 bases and J by 2 bases; unmatched bases: 5. This CDR3 contains 14 residues. This chain joins TRBV29-1 and TRBJ2-3; TRBD1 matches at 10 bases. Material for sequencing was blood. The receptor comes from a human donor in good health. Written as DNA, the CDR3 is TGCAGCGTGGCGACAGGGGGCTTCACAGATACGCAGTATTTT. This sequence encodes CSVATGGFTDTQYF.